This passage covers 26 T cell receptor beta chains from one sample sequenced in a study of cytomegalovirus exposure and HLA in healthy donors. PCR employed 60 Vbeta and 13 Jbeta primers. Sequencing was performed with immunoSEQ multiplex PCR; in TCRdb, only in-frame clones are kept and a portion is missing. This table holds roughly 59,000 clones, approximately 70% found once. The source material was PBMCs. The receptors shown here come from a man aged 40-55 years in good health and CMV-seropositive.

CDR3 nucleotide sequence: TGTGCCAGCAGTGTATCCGGGACACCGACCTACGAGCAGTACTTC. It yields the protein CASSVSGTPTYEQYF. V and J are TRBV6-1 and TRBJ2-7, with D perhaps TRBD1 (6 bases). The CDR3 sequence is 15 residues long. The V end was cut by 4 bases, the J end by 2 bases, with 15 bases between. Germline V gene sequence: CDR1 MNHNS, CDR2 SASEGT.

The chain has TRBV7-9 and TRBJ2-5, with TRBD2 matching 7 bases. The junction had 9 bases not matched to a gene; V was cut back by 4 bases and J by 7 bases. The germline CDR1 and CDR2 sequences are SEHNR and FQNEAQ (reference sequence). This CDR3 has 14 residues. CDR3 sequence reads: CASSSQRGEGTQYF. DNA of the CDR3: TGTGCCAGCAGCTCGCAGCGGGGAGAGGGGACCCAGTACTTC.

This clone was seen a few times. The chain recombines TRBV29-1 with TRBJ1-1, with D possibly TRBD1 on 5 matching bases. V gave up 4 bases and J gave up 5 bases, with 14 bases separating them. The CDR3 totals 13 residues. The V gene's germline CDR1 is SQVTM and CDR2 ANQGSEA. The CDR3 DNA reads TGCAGCGTTGTGGAGGGGTTCGGAACTGAAGCTTTCTTT. This sequence encodes CSVVEGFGTEAFF. The full variable domain, rest sourced from reference TRBV29-1 and TRBJ1-1, is SAVISQKPSRDICQRGTSLTIQCQVDSQVTMMFWYRQQPGQSLTLIATANQGSEATYESGFVIDKFPISRPNLTFSTLTVSNMSPEDSSIYLCSVVEGFGTEAFFGQGTRLTVV.

In this sample, this clone turned up a few times. This rearrangement joins TRBV29-1 to TRBJ2-5; 8 bases are shared with TRBD2. The V gene's germline CDR1 is SQVTM and CDR2 ANQGSEA. The CDR3 totals 15 residues. The trim removed 4 bases at V and 2 bases at J, leaving 9 bases unmatched. CDR3 sequence (DNA): TGCAGCGTTGGGCCGGGGGGGTCGACTCAAGAGACCCAGTACTTC. This sequence encodes CSVGPGGSTQETQYF.

This rearrangement joins TRBV19 to TRBJ1-1; D possibly corresponds to TRBD1 (5 bases). Trimming stripped 4 bases from V and 5 bases from J, with 14 bases between. Germline assignment: CDR1 LNHDA and CDR2 SQIVND (reference sequence). This CDR3 spans 14 amino acids. CDR3 protein: CASSTPGTLTEAFF. CDR3 coding DNA: TGTGCCAGTAGTACCCCCGGGACTTTAACTGAAGCTTTCTTT.

Note on this clone: At one boundary the junction diverges from the germline segment, which might be a read error. CDR3: CASRNLAGGDGNERFF. In DNA form, the CDR3 reads TGCGCCAGCAGGAACCTAGCGGGAGGGGACGGTAATGAGCGGTTCTTC. The chain employs TRBV5-1 and TRBJ2-1; 12 nucleotides match TRBD2. CDR1 and CDR2 from the germline V gene are SGHRS and YFSETQ. The CDR3 has 16 residues.

This clone has more than one count but fewer than ten. The chain combines TRBV7-6 with TRBJ2-7, with 8 nucleotides matching TRBD2. Germline trimming cut 5 bases from V and 7 bases from J; bases unmatched to any gene: 10. From germline, CDR1 is SGHVS and CDR2 FNYEAQ. CDR3 length: 14 amino acids. The CDR3 sequence is CASSQLVAGREQYF. CDR3 nucleotide sequence: TGTGCCAGCAGCCAGCTAGTAGCGGGAAGGGAGCAGTACTTC.

This rearrangement joins TRBV6-1 to TRBJ2-7, with 9 bases aligning to TRBD1. Germline CDR1 is MNHNS and CDR2 is SASEGT. Losses at the gene ends were 6 bases for V and 1 base for J; bases not matched to a gene: 4. This CDR3 spans 14 amino acids. The CDR3 DNA sequence: TGTGCCAGCAGGATCGGGACAGGGTCCTACGAGCAGTACTTC. Protein product: CASRIGTGSYEQYF.

V gene TRBV7-2 combines with J gene TRBJ2-7, with unresolved D. CDR3 length: 12 residues. Deletions cut 4 bases from V and 6 bases from J, with 10 bases between. In germline, CDR1 is SGHTA, CDR2 FQGNSA. CDR3 sequence reads: CASSSYLGEQYF. In DNA, the CDR3 is TGTGCCAGCAGCTCTTACCTCGGCGAGCAGTACTTC.

The chain joins TRBV7-3 to TRBJ1-2, with a weak D call TRBD1 (5 bases). V was pared by 0 bases and J by 5 bases, with 13 bases between. The CDR3 is 15 residues long. Germline assignment: CDR1 SGHTA and CDR2 FQGTGA. For the CDR3, the DNA is TGTGCCAGCAGCTTAACCCCGACAGTGGAGTATGGCTACACCTTC. This sequence encodes CASSLTPTVEYGYTF.

V gene TRBV30 combines with J gene TRBJ1-5; a possible D gene is TRBD1 (5 bases). CDR3 length equals 16 residues. Germline V gene data show CDR1 as GTSNPN and CDR2 as SVGIG (reference sequence). V was clipped by 2 bases and J by 1 base, with 15 bases between them. In DNA, the CDR3 is TGTGCCTGGAGTATCAGGACTGGGGGGAGCAATCAGCCCCAGCATTTT. Translating it yields CAWSIRTGGSNQPQHF.

This clone has just a few counts. V usage is TRBV2 and J usage is TRBJ2-1; 7 nucleotides agree with TRBD1. CDR1 and CDR2 from the germline V gene are SNHLY and FYNNEI. CDR3 length: 14 residues. V lost 7 bases to trimming and J lost 5 bases; unmatched junction nucleotides: 8. CDR3 sequence reads: CASIGDSGNNEQFF. CDR3 bases: TGTGCCAGCATCGGGGACAGTGGGAACAATGAGCAGTTCTTC.

The chain combines TRBV30 with TRBJ1-6; D is possibly TRBD1 (6 bases). The germline CDR1 and CDR2 sequences are GTSNPN and SVGIG (reference sequence). Trimming shortened V by 4 bases and J by 9 bases, and 19 bases separated the two germline ends. The CDR3 contains 15 residues. CDR3 amino acids: CAWTSDSYGSSPLHF. DNA of the CDR3: TGTGCCTGGACCTCGGACAGCTACGGCAGTTCACCCCTCCACTTT.

This clone is a singleton in its sample. The chain carries TRBV6-1 and TRBJ2-2, with 7 positions matching TRBD1. The germline CDR1 and CDR2 sequences are MNHNS and SASEGT. CDR3 length: 15 residues. The J segment lost 1 base and the V segment lost 4 bases, leaving 3 bases of the junction unmatched. The CDR3 DNA follows: TGTGCCAGCAGTGTGACAGGGCAGAACACCGGGGAGCTGTTTTTT. Protein product: CASSVTGQNTGELFF.

The gene calls are TRBV27 and TRBJ1-1; 8 bases map to TRBD1. The trim removed 2 bases at V and 4 bases at J, leaving 3 bases unmatched. The V gene's germline CDR1 is MNHEY and CDR2 SMNVEV (reference sequence). This CDR3 is built from 14 residues. CDR3 nucleotides: TGTGCCAGCAGTTTAGCGACAGGGGTCACTGAAGCTTTCTTT. It codes for CASSLATGVTEAFF.

The genes are TRBV5-8 and TRBJ1-5; D call uncertain. V shed 5 bases and J shed 0 bases, with 9 bases lying between them. Per the germline V gene, CDR1 is SGHTS and CDR2 is YDEGEE. This CDR3 has 14 residues. DNA of the CDR3: TGTGCCAGCAGTGTAGCGAATAGCAATCAGCCCCAGCATTTT. Amino acid sequence: CASSVANSNQPQHF.

The chain recombines TRBV18 with TRBJ2-6; possibly TRBD1 for D (6 bases). The V gene lost 2 bases and the J gene lost 2 bases, with 7 bases spanning the gap. Looked up from germline, CDR1 is KGHSH and CDR2 is LQKENI. The CDR3 is 15 amino acids. The CDR3 region has the DNA TGTGCCAGCTCACCAGGACAGCCTGGGGCCAACGTCCTGACTTTC. Translated, it gives CASSPGQPGANVLTF.

Only a few counts were recorded for this clone. The chain uses TRBV19 and TRBJ1-3, with a possible D match to TRBD1 (6 bases). The ends were cut back, 5 bases at V and 1 base at J, with 9 bases in the middle. The V gene's germline CDR1 is LNHDA and CDR2 SQIVND (reference sequence). This CDR3 region has 14 residues. CDR3 nucleotides: TGTGCCAGTAGTCTAACAGGGTCTGGAAACACCATATATTTT. Protein: CASSLTGSGNTIYF. Looking up the rest from reference TRBV19 and TRBJ1-3 gives the full variable domain: DGGITQSPKYLFRKEGQNVTLSCEQNLNHDAMYWYRQDPGQGLRLIYYSQIVNDFQKGDIAEGYSVSREKKESFPLTVTSAQKNPTAFYLCASSLTGSGNTIYFGEGSWLTVV.

This clone has at least ten counts. V and J are TRBV18 and TRBJ1-1; D perhaps matches TRBD1 (5 bases). Germline V lookup: CDR1 KGHSH, CDR2 LQKENI. Trimming cost V 3 bases and J 10 bases, with 15 bases left between them. The CDR3 covers 13 residues. The CDR3 region is CASSPEGYRGAFF. CDR3 coding DNA: TGTGCCAGCTCACCGGAGGGGTATCGGGGAGCTTTCTTT.

This clone occurred a few times. The CDR3 loop reads CAWSTGQGAETQYF. CDR3 DNA: TGTGCCTGGAGTACTGGACAGGGGGCAGAGACCCAGTACTTC. The rearrangement joins TRBV30 to TRBJ2-5; 11 bases map to TRBD1. Germline CDR1 GTSNPN, CDR2 SVGIG (reference sequence). After removal of 2 bases from V and 4 bases from J, the junction contained 3 bases not matched to a gene. This CDR3 spans 14 amino acids.

This chain connects TRBV4-1 to TRBJ2-5, with D uncertain. CDR3 size: 15 residues. Deletions cut 1 base from V and 4 bases from J, with 13 bases between. In germline, CDR1 is MGHRA, CDR2 YSYEKL. DNA for the CDR3: TGCGCCAGCAGCCAAGCTCAGGTCGGCCCAGAGACCCAGTACTTC. It encodes CASSQAQVGPETQYF.

The chain combines TRBV28 with TRBJ1-6, with 9 bases fitting TRBD1. This CDR3 is 16 amino acids long. Germline CDR1 MDHEN, CDR2 SYDVKM. Trimming removed 7 bases from V and 10 bases from J; junction bases left unmatched: 14. The CDR3 loop is CASTSNPGQGESPLHF. CDR3 nucleotides: TGTGCCAGCACCTCGAACCCGGGACAGGGAGAATCACCCCTCCACTTT. Full variable domain (missing parts from reference TRBV28 and TRBJ1-6): DVKVTQSSRYLVKRTGEKVFLECVQDMDHENMFWYRQDPGLGLRLIYFSYDVKMKEKGDIPEGYSVSREKKERFSLILESASTNQTSMYLCASTSNPGQGESPLHFGNGTRLTVT.

This clone was seen a few times. This chain connects TRBV4-3 to TRBJ2-1, with TRBD2 matching 7 bases. The germline V gene has CDR1 LGHNA and CDR2 YSLEER. J lost 0 bases, V lost 5 bases, and 1 base had no gene match. The CDR3 totals 14 residues. CDR3: CASSGDYSYNEQFF. The CDR3, as DNA: TGCGCCAGCAGCGGGGACTACTCCTACAATGAGCAGTTCTTC.

V is TRBV11-2 and J is TRBJ2-7, with 8 bases identical to TRBD2. Germline loops: CDR1 SGHAT, CDR2 FQNNGV. Trimming removed 5 bases from V and 10 bases from J; junction bases left unmatched: 13. The CDR3 covers 14 residues. The CDR3 DNA is TGTGCCAGCAGCCTTAACCCGGGACTAGGAGAACAGTACTTC. This gives the protein CASSLNPGLGEQYF.

This chain links TRBV6-6 with TRBJ2-7, with TRBD1 matching 10 bases. CDR1 and CDR2 (germline): MNHNY, SVGAGI (reference sequence). The ends lost 2 bases at V and 3 bases at J; junction bases unmatched: 4. The CDR3 consists of 15 residues. The CDR3 DNA follows: TGTGCCAGCAGTTACCACGGGACAGGGGACTACGAGCAGTACTTC. Amino acids: CASSYHGTGDYEQYF.

The chain uses TRBV13 and TRBJ2-7; maybe TRBD1 (6 bases). Germline CDR1 and CDR2: PRHDT and FYEKMQ (reference sequence). Between the trimmed V and J ends, which lost 5 bases and 5 bases, there was a span of 25 bases. This CDR3 contains 17 residues. CDR3 amino acids: CASSPLPRAGVIDEQYF. In nucleotides, the CDR3 is TGTGCCAGCAGCCCCCTCCCGAGGGCAGGGGTTATCGACGAGCAGTACTTC.